This TCR beta chain was identified during a study of OX40 agonist ivuxolimab in advanced cancers. Overall study context: Patients with hepatocellular carcinoma, melanoma, renal cell or head and neck cancer made up the dose-escalation patients. Points from the study as a whole: Clonal expansion was seen in CD4+ and CD8+ blood T cells by week 6 at 0.1 to 3.0 mg/kg. Mean expanded clone counts were higher in CD8+ than CD4+ T cells.

Clones were sequenced by immunoSEQ multiplex PCR, and TCRdb holds only the in-frame ones, with some missing. The table lists roughly 67,000 clones, about 88% of them singletons. With autoimmune disease history or systemic immunosuppression, patients were excluded. Germline V gene data show CDR1 as SQVTM and CDR2 as ANQGSEA. V lost 4 bases and J 6 bases, leaving 12 bases between the germline ends. The CDR3 consists of 12 residues. On this clone: Its antigen is as yet unknown.

This material consisted of CD4+ or CD8+ T cells sorted from blood, taken in a trial of the OX40 agonist ivuxolimab. This receptor was identified in an adult with an advanced solid tumor such as melanoma, head and neck, liver or kidney cancer. The chain carries TRBV29-1 and TRBJ1-2; D is unresolved. DNA for the CDR3: TGCAGCGTTGCGGCAGTGGGAGATGGCTACACCTTC. This codes for CSVAAVGDGYTF.